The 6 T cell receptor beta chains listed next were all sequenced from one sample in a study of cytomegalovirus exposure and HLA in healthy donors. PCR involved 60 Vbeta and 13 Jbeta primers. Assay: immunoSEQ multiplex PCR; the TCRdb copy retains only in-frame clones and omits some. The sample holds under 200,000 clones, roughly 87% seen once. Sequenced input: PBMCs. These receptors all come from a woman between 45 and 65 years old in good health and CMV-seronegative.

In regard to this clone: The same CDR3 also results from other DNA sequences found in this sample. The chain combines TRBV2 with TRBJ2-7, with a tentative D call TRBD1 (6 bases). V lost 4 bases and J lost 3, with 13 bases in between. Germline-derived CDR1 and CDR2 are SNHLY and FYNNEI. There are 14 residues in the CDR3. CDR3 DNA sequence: TGTGCCAGCAGTGCGAGACAGGAATACTACGAGCAGTACTTC. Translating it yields CASSARQEYYEQYF.

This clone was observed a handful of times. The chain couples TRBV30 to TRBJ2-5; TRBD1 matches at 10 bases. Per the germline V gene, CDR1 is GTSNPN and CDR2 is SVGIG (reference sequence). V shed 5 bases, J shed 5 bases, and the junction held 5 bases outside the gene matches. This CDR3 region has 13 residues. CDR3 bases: TGTGCCTGGGGGACAGGGGTGGGGGAGACCCAGTACTTC. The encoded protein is CAWGTGVGETQYF.

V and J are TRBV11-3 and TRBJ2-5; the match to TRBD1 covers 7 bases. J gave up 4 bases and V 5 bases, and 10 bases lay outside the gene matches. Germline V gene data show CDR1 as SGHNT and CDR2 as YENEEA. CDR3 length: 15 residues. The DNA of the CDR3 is TGTGCCAGCAGCCCGACAGGGACCGTCTCAGAGACCCAGTACTTC. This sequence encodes CASSPTGTVSETQYF.

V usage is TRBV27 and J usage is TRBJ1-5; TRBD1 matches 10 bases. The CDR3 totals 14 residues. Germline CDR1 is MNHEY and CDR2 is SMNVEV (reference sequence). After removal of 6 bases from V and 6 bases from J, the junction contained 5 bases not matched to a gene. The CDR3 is CASRTGGTGQPQHF. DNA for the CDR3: TGTGCCAGCAGGACAGGGGGCACGGGTCAGCCCCAGCATTTT.

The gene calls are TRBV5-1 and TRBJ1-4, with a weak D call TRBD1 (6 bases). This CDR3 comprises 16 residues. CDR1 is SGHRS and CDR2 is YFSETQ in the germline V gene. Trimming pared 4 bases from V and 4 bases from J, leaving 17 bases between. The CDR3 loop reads CASSANPGQINEKLFF. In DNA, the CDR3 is TGCGCCAGCAGCGCGAACCCCGGACAGATTAATGAAAAACTGTTTTTT.

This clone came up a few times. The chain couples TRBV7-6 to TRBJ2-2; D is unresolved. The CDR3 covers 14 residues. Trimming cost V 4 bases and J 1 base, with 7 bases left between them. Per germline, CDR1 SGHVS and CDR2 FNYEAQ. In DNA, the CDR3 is TGTGCCAGCAGCTCTGCCGGGAACACCGGGGAGCTGTTTTTT. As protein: CASSSAGNTGELFF.